The following is a T cell receptor beta chain sequence with its context. What it binds is unknown. The data belong to a study of cytomegalovirus exposure and HLA in healthy donors. Germline CDR1 reads SGHRS; CDR2 reads YFSETQ. The germline V and J ends were trimmed by 5 bases and 0 bases, with 12 bases remaining between them. The CDR3 extends over 15 amino acids. The PCR employed 60 Vbeta primers together with 13 Jbeta primers. Sequencing was performed with immunoSEQ multiplex PCR; in TCRdb, only in-frame clones are kept and a portion is missing. The data hold 100,000 to 150,000 clones, with 80% observed a single time. Study findings and constraints: Immune exposure was documented only through CMV serostatus. A few of the chains that were CMV-associated were confirmed in vitro to be specific for CMV antigens.

The chain employs TRBV5-1 and TRBJ1-5, with TRBD1 as a possible D gene (6 bases). The sample was PBMCs. This receptor was identified in a man aged 25 to 40 in good health and CMV-seronegative. The chain's CDR3 is CASSLTGNSNQPQHF. The CDR3 DNA sequence: TGCGCCAGCAGTCTTACAGGGAATAGCAATCAGCCCCAGCATTTT.